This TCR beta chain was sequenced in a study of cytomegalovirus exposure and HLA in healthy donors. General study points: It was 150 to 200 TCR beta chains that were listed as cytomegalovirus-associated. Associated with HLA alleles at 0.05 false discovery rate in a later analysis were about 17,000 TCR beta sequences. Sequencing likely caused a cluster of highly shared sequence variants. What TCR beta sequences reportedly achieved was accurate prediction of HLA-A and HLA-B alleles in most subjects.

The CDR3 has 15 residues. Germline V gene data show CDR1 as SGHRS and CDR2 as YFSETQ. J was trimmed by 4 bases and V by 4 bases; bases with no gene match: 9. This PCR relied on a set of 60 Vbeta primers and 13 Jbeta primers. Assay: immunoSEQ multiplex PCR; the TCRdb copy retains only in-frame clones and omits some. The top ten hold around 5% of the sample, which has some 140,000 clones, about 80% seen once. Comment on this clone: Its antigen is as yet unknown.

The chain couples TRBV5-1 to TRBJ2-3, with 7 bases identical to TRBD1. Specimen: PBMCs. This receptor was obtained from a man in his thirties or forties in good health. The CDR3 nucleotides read TGCGCCAGCAGCATAAGGGGGCTTGAAGCAGATACGCAGTATTTT. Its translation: CASSIRGLEADTQYF. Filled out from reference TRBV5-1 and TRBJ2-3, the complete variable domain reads KAGVTQTPRYLIKTRGQQVTLSCSPISGHRSVSWYQQTPGQGLQFLFEYFSETQRNKGNFPGRFSGRQFSNSRSEMNVSTLELGDSALYLCASSIRGLEADTQYFGPGTRLTVL.